These 22 T cell receptor beta chains were sequenced from one sample in a study of blood T cell repertoires in COVID-19. The table came from immunoSEQ multiplex PCR; TCRdb's copy has only in-frame clones and leaves some out. Among 270,000 or so clones, just over 85% were seen once, and the ten largest hold 2.5% to 3.5%. Sequenced: peripheral blood. These receptors were collected from a woman aged 30 to 39 with active or convalescent COVID-19.

V usage is TRBV2 and J usage is TRBJ1-4; the D gene is possibly TRBD1 (5 bases). Germline V CDR1 and CDR2: SNHLY, FYNNEI. The CDR3 sequence is 16 residues long. The V end lost 0 bases, the J end lost 1 base, and 9 bases lay between the germline ends. The CDR3 reads CASSEALGGTNEKLFF. In nucleotides, the CDR3 is TGTGCCAGCAGTGAAGCGTTGGGGGGAACTAATGAAAAACTGTTTTTT. Looking up the rest from reference TRBV2 and TRBJ1-4 gives the full variable domain: EPEVTQTPSHQVTQMGQEVILRCVPISNHLYFYWYRQILGQKVEFLVSFYNNEISEKSEIFDDQFSVERPDGSNFTLKIRSTKLEDSAMYFCASSEALGGTNEKLFFGSGTQLSVL.

In its sample, this clone was seen a few times. The chain combines TRBV20-1 with TRBJ1-2; D ambiguous. CDR1 and CDR2 (germline): DFQATT, SNEGSKA (reference sequence). This CDR3 has 11 amino acids. Trimming took 5 bases from V and 8 from J, leaving 12 bases between them. This CDR3 reads CSALLLRGYTF. CDR3 DNA: TGCAGTGCTCTGCTCCTACGGGGCTACACCTTC.

The rearrangement uses TRBV30 and TRBJ1-5; unclear D gene. This CDR3 comprises 14 residues. Trimming cost V 0 bases and J 6 bases, with 12 bases left between them. Germline V lookup: CDR1 GTSNPN, CDR2 SVGIG (reference sequence). CDR3 sequence: CAWSVLAGSQPQHF. Here the CDR3 DNA reads TGTGCCTGGAGTGTACTGGCGGGTAGTCAGCCCCAGCATTTT.

The chain couples TRBV11-2 to TRBJ2-1; possibly TRBD1 for D (5 bases). The CDR3 has 14 amino acids. V lost 5 bases and J 8 bases, leaving 16 bases between the germline ends. The germline CDR1 and CDR2 sequences are SGHAT and FQNNGV. The CDR3 loop reads CASSPSGRAHEQFF. CDR3 nucleotides: TGTGCCAGCAGCCCTTCTGGCAGGGCCCATGAGCAGTTCTTC.

This clone appeared once. Here the CDR3 reads CASSPGTATSFTIYF. The CDR3 DNA reads TGTGCCAGCAGCCCTGGGACAGCCACCTCCTTCACCATATATTTT. The V and J genes are TRBV3-1 (or the pseudogene TRBV3-2) and TRBJ1-3, with TRBD1 matching 7 bases. Germline V gene lookup returns CDR1 LGHDT and CDR2 YNNKEL (reference sequence). The CDR3 sequence is 15 residues long. Trimming took 4 bases from V and 9 from J; bases not matched to a gene: 12.

The J gene is TRBJ2-1, the V gene TRBV6-5; D unclear. V dropped 0 bases and J dropped 0 bases, with 9 bases sitting between them. Germline CDR1 reads MNHEY; CDR2 reads SVGAGI. CDR3 length: 16 residues. The CDR3 DNA reads as TGTGCCAGCAGTTACTCACCAGCTAGCTCCTACAATGAGCAGTTCTTC. This codes for CASSYSPASSYNEQFF.

CDR3 residues: CARSPDRGLDGYTF. The CDR3, as DNA: TGTGCCAGAAGCCCAGACAGGGGGCTCGATGGCTACACCTTC. The chain employs TRBV5-3 and TRBJ1-2; 10 bases are shared with TRBD1. TRBV5-3 is given ORF status, its function remaining uncertain. After removal of 4 bases from V and 6 bases from J, the junction contained 6 bases not matched to a gene. The CDR3 sequence is 14 residues long.

This chain joins TRBV7-2 and TRBJ2-2; 8 nucleotides align to TRBD1. Germline CDR1 and CDR2: SGHTA and FQGNSA. The V and J ends lost 5 bases and 7 bases, in that order; junction bases with no gene match: 6. The CDR3 loop spans 14 amino acids. In DNA, the CDR3 is TGTGCCAGCAGCCTGACAGGGGCGTACGGGGAGCTGTTTTTT. Translated: CASSLTGAYGELFF.

The chain couples TRBV5-1 to TRBJ1-1; D gene unclear. This CDR3 contains 14 residues. The V and J ends lost 1 base and 3 bases respectively, with 10 bases between them. Germline V lookup: CDR1 SGHRS, CDR2 YFSETQ. The CDR3 here is CASSLSGPDTEAFF. DNA for the CDR3: TGCGCCAGCAGCTTGAGCGGTCCAGACACTGAAGCTTTCTTT.

The J gene is TRBJ2-1, the V gene TRBV5-8, with a tentative D call TRBD2 (7 bases). The V gene's germline CDR1 is SGHTS and CDR2 YDEGEE. The CDR3 runs to 14 residues. V was cut by 7 bases and J by 0 bases, with 11 bases left in between. The CDR3 loop is CASGGASSYNEQFF. The CDR3 DNA reads as TGTGCCAGCGGGGGGGCTAGCTCCTACAATGAGCAGTTCTTC.

This clone turned up a few times. V usage is TRBV7-2 and J usage is TRBJ1-2, with D possibly matching TRBD1 (6 bases). Germline CDR1 and CDR2: SGHTA and FQGNSA. V lost 3 bases and J 8 bases, leaving 25 bases between the germline ends. CDR3 size: 17 residues. The CDR3 DNA is TGTGCCAGCAGCTTTCGTAGGGACACTCAAGGAGCGGAGGGCTACACCTTC. Its translation: CASSFRRDTQGAEGYTF.

This clone was counted a few times. The chain links TRBV5-6 to TRBJ1-2, with 10 positions matching TRBD1. The CDR3 consists of 15 residues. The germline V gene has CDR1 SGHDT and CDR2 YYEEEE. Losses at the gene ends were 4 bases for V and 1 base for J; bases not matched to a gene: 4. The CDR3 is CASSGTGASNYGYTF. The CDR3 DNA follows: TGTGCCAGCAGCGGGACAGGGGCCAGTAACTATGGCTACACCTTC.

The V call is TRBV6-1, the J call TRBJ1-2, with 9 bases that match TRBD1. CDR3 length equals 16 residues. From germline, CDR1 is MNHNS and CDR2 SASEGT. V shed 4 bases, J shed 3 bases, and the junction held 9 bases outside the gene matches. The CDR3 region has the DNA TGTGCCAGCAGTGGGACAGGGGTCTCGGCCTACTATGGCTACACCTTC. Translation: CASSGTGVSAYYGYTF.

The chain joins TRBV19 to TRBJ1-4; 7 positions agree with TRBD1. Germline CDR1 is LNHDA and CDR2 is SQIVND (reference sequence). The CDR3 spans 15 residues. V was pared by 9 bases and J by 2 bases, with 9 bases of the junction left unmatched. CDR3 protein: CASRDRAATNEKLFF. The CDR3, as DNA: TGTGCCAGCAGAGACAGGGCGGCCACTAATGAAAAACTGTTTTTT.

The chain has TRBV4-1 and TRBJ1-4, with 8 bases aligning to TRBD1. Trimming cost V 4 bases and J 5 bases; bases outside gene matches: 9. The CDR3 runs 16 residues. Germline V gene lookup returns CDR1 MGHRA and CDR2 YSYEKL. CDR3 protein: CASSPGRGTGNEKLFF. For the CDR3, the DNA is TGCGCCAGCAGCCCGGGGAGGGGGACAGGAAATGAAAAACTGTTTTTT.

This clone was found once. The chain has TRBV9 and TRBJ1-2; 9 nucleotides agree with TRBD1. Trimming removed 4 bases from V and 7 bases from J; junction bases left unmatched: 8. Germline loops: CDR1 SGDLS, CDR2 YYNGEE. The CDR3 is 14 amino acids. This CDR3 is CASSPWTGAGGYTF. The DNA of the CDR3 is TGTGCCAGCAGCCCCTGGACAGGGGCAGGTGGCTACACCTTC. Together with reference TRBV9 and TRBJ1-2, the CDR3 gives the full variable domain: DSGVTQTPKHLITATGQRVTLRCSPRSGDLSVYWYQQSLDQGLQFLIQYYNGEERAKGNILERFSAQQFPDLHSELNLSSLELGDSALYFCASSPWTGAGGYTFGSGTRLTVV.

This chain links TRBV10-3 with TRBJ2-3; TRBD1 aligns across 8 bases. In germline, CDR1 is ENHRY, CDR2 SYGVKD. The CDR3 has 14 amino acids. V was pared by 7 bases and J by 2 bases, with 5 bases of the junction left unmatched. The CDR3 protein is CAITNRGFTDTQYF. In DNA form, the CDR3 reads TGTGCCATCACCAACAGGGGGTTCACAGATACGCAGTATTTT.

V usage is TRBV24-1 and J usage is TRBJ2-3; 9 bases are shared with TRBD2. Germline trimming cut 6 bases from V and 2 bases from J; bases unmatched to any gene: 2. Germline CDR1 is KGHDR and CDR2 is SFDVKD. The CDR3 has 14 amino acids. In nucleotides, the CDR3 is TGTGCCACCAGTTCTAGCGGGGACACAGATACGCAGTATTTT. Translation gives CATSSSGDTDTQYF.

The chain couples TRBV7-2 to TRBJ1-4; D unresolved. CDR3 length equals 13 residues. In germline, CDR1 is SGHTA, CDR2 FQGNSA. V was clipped by 1 base and J by 7 bases, with 7 bases between them. The CDR3 bases are TGTGCCAGCAGCTTAGTAGAGCGTGAAAAACTGTTTTTT. Translated: CASSLVEREKLFF.

This sequence joins TRBV5-1 and TRBJ2-6; 10 nucleotides align to TRBD1. This CDR3 has 16 amino acids. After removal of 4 bases from V and 2 bases from J, the junction contained 3 bases not matched to a gene. Germline CDR1 is SGHRS and CDR2 is YFSETQ. CDR3 in amino acids: CASSAGTGAGANVLTF. CDR3 sequence (DNA): TGCGCCAGCAGCGCCGGGACAGGGGCTGGGGCCAACGTCCTGACTTTC.

CDR3 DNA sequence: TGTGCCTCCAGCGTGGGCAGGGGCGCCTACAATGAGCAGTTCTTC. This sequence encodes CASSVGRGAYNEQFF. The chain carries TRBV2 and TRBJ2-1; possible D gene TRBD1, 6 bases. The CDR3 sequence is 15 residues long. Trimming stripped 11 bases from V and 2 bases from J, with 19 bases between. Germline V gives CDR1 SNHLY, CDR2 FYNNEI.

The gene calls are TRBV19 and TRBJ2-1; 7 bases line up with TRBD2. Germline CDR1 LNHDA, CDR2 SQIVND (reference sequence). V was pared by 0 bases and J by 0 bases, with 2 bases of the junction left unmatched. This CDR3 region has 16 residues. CDR3 in amino acids: CASSIDGGGSYNEQFF. CDR3 nucleotides: TGTGCCAGTAGTATAGATGGGGGGGGCTCCTACAATGAGCAGTTCTTC.